Sequencing of this T cell receptor (beta chain) was carried out in a study of CXCR3-negative and CXCR3-positive naive CD8 T cells. Study details: Some 150 million TRB reads were obtained in total, which works out to about 1.5 +/- 0.3 million per library. Study-level results: High diversity, comparable across both naive subsets, contrasted with much lower diversity in memory CD8+ cells. The TRBV-TRBJ usage of naive CXCR3-negative and CXCR3-positive cells was similar, but that of memory cells differed.

Triplicate sorts of 300,000 cells per CD8+ subset. The libraries of TRB cDNA were prepared using 5' RACE with UMI labels. TCRdb reprocessed the 5' RACE reads and keeps a single row for each CDR3 protein, giving no DNA. This sample lists some 41,000 distinct CDR3 sequences; its ten largest clones have around 10%. Germline values: CDR1 DFQATT, CDR2 SNEGSKA (reference sequence). The CDR3 is made up of 14 amino acids. As to this clonotype: The antigen is unknown.

Specimen: memory CD8+ T cells from blood. V and J are TRBV20-1 and TRBJ2-7; TCRdb designates TRBD1, a call that cannot be tested without DNA. The TCR originated in a human donor in good health. Some clones in this sample may be carry-over from other donors' samples. The CDR3 loop reads CSATGTGENYEQYF.